Below are 22 T cell receptor beta chains sequenced from a single sample in a study of cytomegalovirus exposure and HLA in healthy donors. PCR used 60 Vbeta primers and 13 Jbeta primers. Clones were read by immunoSEQ multiplex PCR, and TCRdb kept only the in-frame ones, dropping some. The top ten hold roughly 5% of the sample, which has 100,000 or so clones, about four fifths seen once. Sequenced sample: PBMCs. The receptors shown here come from a man aged 40-55 years in good health and CMV-seropositive.

The rearrangement uses TRBV5-4 and TRBJ1-3; TRBD1 might be the D (6 bases). The germline V gene encodes CDR1 SGHNT and CDR2 YYREEE (reference sequence). V lost 2 bases to trimming and J lost 3 bases, with 15 bases between them. This CDR3 comprises 16 residues. Written as DNA, the CDR3 is TGTGCCAGCAGCTTCCACAAGGGGGGGTTTGGAAACACCATATATTTT. Translating gives CASSFHKGGFGNTIYF.

The rearrangement joins TRBV7-9 to TRBJ1-6, with no clear D. From germline, CDR1 is SEHNR and CDR2 FQNEAQ (reference sequence). The length of the CDR3 is 14 residues. V gave up 3 bases and J gave up 5 bases, with 8 bases separating them. CDR3 sequence: CASSFRTDNSPLHF. The CDR3 nucleotides are TGTGCCAGCAGCTTTAGAACAGATAATTCACCCCTCCACTTT.

The V and J genes are TRBV18 and TRBJ2-5; the D is unclear. From germline, CDR1 is KGHSH and CDR2 LQKENI. The CDR3 covers 12 residues. V lost 4 bases to trimming and J lost 0 bases, with 3 bases between them. Here the CDR3 reads CASSLYQETQYF. The CDR3 nucleotides are TGTGCCAGCTCACTATACCAAGAGACCCAGTACTTC.

A word on this clone: At one end, the junction sequence differs from germline, possibly due to a read error. The V gene is TRBV27, the J gene TRBJ2-6; 10 bases are a match to TRBD1. CDR1 and CDR2 (germline): MNHEY, SMNVEV (reference sequence). The CDR3 is 19 amino acids. This chain's CDR3 is CASSAWWDRGFSGANGLTF. The CDR3 DNA follows: TGTGCCAGCAGTGCCTGGTGGGACAGGGGATTCTCTGGGGCCAACGGCCTGACTTTC. The complete variable domain, with remaining parts taken from reference TRBV27 and TRBJ2-6, reads EAQVTQNPRYLITVTGKKLTVTCSQNMNHEYMSWYRQDPGLGLRQIYYSMNVEVTDKGDVPEGYKVSRKEKRNFPLILESPSPNQTSLYFCASSAWWDRGFSGANGLTFGAGSRLTVL.

The rearrangement links TRBV15 to TRBJ2-1; no reliable D call. The germline V gene has CDR1 LNHNV and CDR2 YYDKDF (reference sequence). The CDR3 loop spans 15 amino acids. Trimming removed 7 bases at V and 7 bases at J, with 20 bases between. The CDR3 sequence: CATTSSRVARNEQFF. For the CDR3, the DNA is TGTGCCACCACCAGTTCCCGGGTCGCCAGAAATGAGCAGTTCTTC. The full variable domain, completed using reference TRBV15 and TRBJ2-1, is DAMVIQNPRYQVTQFGKPVTLSCSQTLNHNVMYWYQQKSSQAPKLLFHYYDKDFNNEADTPDNFQSRRPNTSFCFLDIRSPGLGDTAMYLCATTSSRVARNEQFFGPGTRLTVL.

The chain recombines TRBV11-2 with TRBJ2-5; TRBD1 aligns across 7 bases. Germline V gives CDR1 SGHAT, CDR2 FQNNGV. This CDR3 contains 14 residues. Trimming removed 3 bases from V and 2 bases from J; junction bases left unmatched: 3. In DNA, the CDR3 is TGTGCCAGCAGCTTCGGGACAGCACAAGAGACCCAGTACTTC. Protein: CASSFGTAQETQYF.

The chain links TRBV19 to TRBJ2-7; the D is unclear. V was trimmed by 4 bases and J by 3 bases, leaving 4 bases between them. The CDR3 contains 11 residues. CDR1 and CDR2 from the germline V gene are LNHDA and SQIVND (reference sequence). CDR3 DNA sequence: TGTGCCAGTAGTAGCTACTACGAGCAGTACTTC. Translation gives CASSSYYEQYF.

The V and J genes are TRBV6-6 and TRBJ2-4; 9 bases agree with TRBD2. The CDR3 has 15 residues. The germline CDR1 and CDR2 sequences are MNHNY and SVGAGI (reference sequence). The junction had 7 bases not matched to a gene; V was cut back by 6 bases and J by 4 bases. The chain's CDR3 is CASSPGLALKNIQYF. CDR3 bases: TGTGCCAGCAGCCCGGGACTAGCACTAAAAAACATTCAGTACTTC.

The count of this clone is one. The rearrangement uses TRBV18 and TRBJ2-1, with D possibly matching TRBD1 (6 bases). CDR1 and CDR2 (germline): KGHSH, LQKENI. With 3 bases removed from V and 5 bases from J, the gap between germline ends came to 11 bases. The CDR3 runs 14 residues. The DNA of the CDR3 is TGTGCCAGCTCACCTCGACAGGTAAACAATGAGCAGTTCTTC. Translation: CASSPRQVNNEQFF.

The genes are TRBV5-1 and TRBJ2-7; 10 bases align to TRBD2. Germline values: CDR1 SGHRS, CDR2 YFSETQ. The V and J ends lost 2 bases and 6 bases, in that order; junction bases with no gene match: 8. The CDR3 loop spans 15 amino acids. This CDR3 reads CASSFLAGEGSEQYF. The CDR3 nucleotides are TGCGCCAGCAGCTTTCTAGCGGGAGAAGGTAGCGAGCAGTACTTC.

The rearrangement joins TRBV5-1 to TRBJ1-2, with D possibly TRBD1 on 6 matching bases. The length of the CDR3 is 13 residues. Germline CDR1 is SGHRS and CDR2 is YFSETQ. Trimming pared 4 bases from V and 6 bases from J, leaving 13 bases between. As DNA, the CDR3 is TGCGCCAGCAGCGGAGTCAGGGGCGATGGCTACACCTTC. Its translation is CASSGVRGDGYTF.

V gene TRBV6-5 combines with J gene TRBJ2-1; a possible D gene is TRBD2 (5 bases). V dropped 8 bases and J dropped 5 bases, with 10 bases sitting between them. The CDR3 is 12 amino acids. Per germline, CDR1 MNHEY and CDR2 SVGAGI. The CDR3 is CASGESHNEQFF. The CDR3 region has the DNA TGTGCCAGCGGGGAGTCACACAATGAGCAGTTCTTC.

CDR3 bases: TGTGCCAGCTCACCACGCGGGACAGAGAACTATGGCTACACCTTC. The encoded protein is CASSPRGTENYGYTF. The V gene is TRBV18, the J gene TRBJ1-2; 7 bases agree with TRBD1. The CDR3 runs to 15 residues. Unmatched junction bases numbered 4, after V lost 1 base and J lost 2 bases. Germline V gives CDR1 KGHSH, CDR2 LQKENI.

The chain uses TRBV30 and TRBJ1-3; no reliable D call. The CDR3 has 11 residues. Germline CDR1 GTSNPN, CDR2 SVGIG (reference sequence). V lost 2 bases, J lost 3 bases, and 2 bases lay in between. CDR3 nucleotides: TGTGCCTGGAGTCGTGGAAACACCATATATTTT. Amino acids: CAWSRGNTIYF.

Only one count was recorded for this clone. This chain uses TRBV27 with TRBJ2-3; unclear D gene. The CDR3 is 12 residues long. V was trimmed by 6 bases and J by 0 bases, leaving 4 bases between them. Germline V CDR1 and CDR2: MNHEY, SMNVEV (reference sequence). The CDR3 here is CASRTSTDTQYF. The DNA for the CDR3 is TGTGCCAGCAGAACAAGCACAGATACGCAGTATTTT.

This clone was recorded only once. The chain recombines TRBV20-1 with TRBJ2-3; tentative D call: TRBD2 (6 bases). This CDR3 has 11 amino acids. V lost 7 bases, J lost 5 bases, and 10 bases lay in between. Per the germline V gene, CDR1 is DFQATT and CDR2 is SNEGSKA (reference sequence). The CDR3 sequence is CSVGGLDTQYF. As DNA, the CDR3 is TGCAGTGTGGGGGGATTAGATACGCAGTATTTT.

The rearrangement links TRBV19 to TRBJ2-1; the match to TRBD2 covers 12 bases. This CDR3 has 17 amino acids. Germline loops: CDR1 LNHDA, CDR2 SQIVND (reference sequence). J was trimmed by 1 base and V by 1 base; bases with no gene match: 2. The CDR3 coding sequence is TGTGCCAGTAGTATAGTGGGGACTAGCGGGTCCTACAATGAGCAGTTCTTC. As protein: CASSIVGTSGSYNEQFF.

J is TRBJ2-3 and V is TRBV9; D gene unclear. This CDR3 is 15 amino acids long. Germline loops: CDR1 SGDLS, CDR2 YYNGEE. V was pared by 0 bases and J by 5 bases, with 13 bases between. CDR3 region: CASSVAARVEDTQYF. The CDR3 region has the DNA TGTGCCAGCAGCGTAGCAGCTCGGGTAGAAGATACGCAGTATTTT.

V usage is TRBV18 and J usage is TRBJ2-7; the match to TRBD1 covers 9 bases. There are 13 residues in the CDR3. CDR1 and CDR2 from the germline V gene are KGHSH and LQKENI. V trimming: 3 bases; J trimming: 6 bases; junction bases outside the gene matches: 3. The CDR3 loop is CASSPAQGAEQYF. For the CDR3, the DNA is TGTGCCAGCTCACCTGCACAGGGGGCCGAGCAGTACTTC.

The chain is built from TRBV5-1 and TRBJ1-4, with D possibly TRBD1 on 5 matching bases. This CDR3 has 16 amino acids. V shed 0 bases and J shed 0 bases, with 9 bases lying between them. Per the germline V gene, CDR1 is SGHRS and CDR2 is YFSETQ. The CDR3 loop reads CASSLVGAATNEKLFF. The CDR3 DNA follows: TGCGCCAGCAGCTTGGTAGGGGCCGCAACTAATGAAAAACTGTTTTTT. Filled out from reference TRBV5-1 and TRBJ1-4, the complete variable domain reads KAGVTQTPRYLIKTRGQQVTLSCSPISGHRSVSWYQQTPGQGLQFLFEYFSETQRNKGNFPGRFSGRQFSNSRSEMNVSTLELGDSALYLCASSLVGAATNEKLFFGSGTQLSVL.

The chain couples TRBV7-2 to TRBJ1-4, with 8 bases lining up with TRBD1. Germline CDR1 reads SGHTA; CDR2 reads FQGNSA. This CDR3 comprises 13 residues. V was pared by 8 bases and J by 5 bases, with 4 bases of the junction left unmatched. CDR3 protein: CASDRGGNEKLFF. The CDR3 region has the DNA TGTGCCAGCGACAGGGGTGGAAATGAAAAACTGTTTTTT. Looking up the rest from reference TRBV7-2 and TRBJ1-4 gives the full variable domain: GAGVSQSPSNKVTEKGKDVELRCDPISGHTALYWYRQSLGQGLEFLIYFQGNSAPDKSGLPSDRFSAERTGGSVSTLTIQRTQQEDSAVYLCASDRGGNEKLFFGSGTQLSVL.

The chain combines TRBV10-1 with TRBJ1-1; the match to TRBD1 covers 7 bases. This CDR3 is built from 16 residues. Germline CDR1 WNHNN, CDR2 SYGVQD (reference sequence). Germline trimming cut 2 bases from V and 0 bases from J; bases unmatched to any gene: 6. DNA for the CDR3: TGCGCCAGCAGTGAGACCGAAACAGGGGTGAACACTGAAGCTTTCTTT. Amino acid sequence: CASSETETGVNTEAFF.